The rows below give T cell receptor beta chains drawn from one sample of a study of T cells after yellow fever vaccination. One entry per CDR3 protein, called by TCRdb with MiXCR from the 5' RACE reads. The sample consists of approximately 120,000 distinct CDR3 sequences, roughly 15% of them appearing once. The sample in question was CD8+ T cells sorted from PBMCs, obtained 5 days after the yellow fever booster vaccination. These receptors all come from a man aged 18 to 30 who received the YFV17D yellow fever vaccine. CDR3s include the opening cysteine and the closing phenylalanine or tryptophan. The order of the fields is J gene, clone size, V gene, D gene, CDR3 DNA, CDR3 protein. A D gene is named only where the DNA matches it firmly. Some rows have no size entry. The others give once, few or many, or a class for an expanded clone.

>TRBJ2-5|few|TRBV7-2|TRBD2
TGTGCCAGCAGCTTGGCGGGGGAACTGGAGACCCAGTACTTC
CASSLAGELETQYF
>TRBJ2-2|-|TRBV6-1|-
TGTGCCAGCAGGACCCAGAGACGAGAAACCGGGGAGCTGTTTTTT
CASRTQRRETGELFF
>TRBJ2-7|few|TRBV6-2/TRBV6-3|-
TGTGCCAGCAGTTACGGAACCCCATACGAGCAGTACTTC
CASSYGTPYEQYF
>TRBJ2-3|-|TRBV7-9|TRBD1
TGTGCCAGCAGCCCTCGCGACAGGGAGCAAAGTCAGTATTTT
CASSPRDREQSQYF
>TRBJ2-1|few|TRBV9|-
TGTGCCAGCAGCGTAGCAGGGGAGAATGAGCAGTTCTTC
CASSVAGENEQFF
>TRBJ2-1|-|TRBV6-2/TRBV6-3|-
TGTGCCAGCAGTTATGGCAGGGGAGTGTATGTTAGTGAGCAGTTCTTC
CASSYGRGVYVSEQFF
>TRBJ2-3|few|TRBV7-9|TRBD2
TGTGCCAGCAGCTTAGTGATTTCGCGGGGGGATACGCAGTATTTT
CASSLVISRGDTQYF
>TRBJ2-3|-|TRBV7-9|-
TGTGCCAGCAGCTTAGCTACCGGGGGAACCACAGATACGCAGTATTTT
CASSLATGGTTDTQYF
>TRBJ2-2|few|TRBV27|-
TGTGCCAGCAGTTTAAGGACAGACACCGGGGAGCTGTTTTTT
CASSLRTDTGELFF
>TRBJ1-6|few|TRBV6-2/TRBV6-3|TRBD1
TGTGCCAGCAAACAGGGGAATTCACCCCTCCACTTT
CASKQGNSPLHF
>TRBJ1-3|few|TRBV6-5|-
TGTGCCAGCAGTTACTACCCCCTGGGCTTTCTCTCTGGAAACACCATATATTTT
CASSYYPLGFLSGNTIYF
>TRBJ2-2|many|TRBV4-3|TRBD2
TGCGCCAGCAGCCAAGATGTAGCGGGGGAGGGGACCGGGGAGCTGTTTTTT
CASSQDVAGEGTGELFF
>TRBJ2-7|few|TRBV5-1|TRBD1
TGCGCCAGCAGCTTATGGCAGGGGGCGTACGAGCAGTACTTC
CASSLWQGAYEQYF
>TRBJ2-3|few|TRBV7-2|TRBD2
TGTGCCAGCACCCTTCGACTAGCGGGGTCGGGAGATACGCAGTATTTT
CASTLRLAGSGDTQYF
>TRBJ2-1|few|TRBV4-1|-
TGCGCCAGCAGCCAAGGCGCTTATATCGATGAGCAGTTCTTC
CASSQGAYIDEQFF
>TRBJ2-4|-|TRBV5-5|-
TGTGCCAGCAGCTCCCCGGTAGGGGTGGACATTCAGTACTTC
CASSSPVGVDIQYF
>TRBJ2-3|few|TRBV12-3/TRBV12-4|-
TGTGCCAGCAGTGCTCGGACATACTCTAGCACAGATACGCAGTATTTT
CASSARTYSSTDTQYF
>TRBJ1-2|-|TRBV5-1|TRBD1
TGCGCCAGCAGCTTGGAATTCAATGACAGGGAAGCTAACTATGGCTACACCTTC
CASSLEFNDREANYGYTF
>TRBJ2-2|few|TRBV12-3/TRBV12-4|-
TGTGCCAGCAGACCCCAAACAGACACCGGGGAGCTGTTTTTT
CASRPQTDTGELFF
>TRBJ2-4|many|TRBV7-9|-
TGTGCCAGCAGCATGAACAGGGAATTAGCCAAAAACATTCAGTACTTC
CASSMNRELAKNIQYF
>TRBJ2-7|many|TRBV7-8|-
TGTGCCAGCAGCTTAGTAGGCGGTTCCTACGAGCAGTACTTC
CASSLVGGSYEQYF
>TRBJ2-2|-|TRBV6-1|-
TGTGCCAGCAGTGAAGCTTCCGGGGAGCTGTTTTTT
CASSEASGELFF
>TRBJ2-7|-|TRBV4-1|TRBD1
TGCGCCAGCGGGTATGACAGGGACTACGAGCAGTACTTC
CASGYDRDYEQYF
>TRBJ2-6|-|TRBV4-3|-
TGCGCCAGCAGCCAAGATGCACAGGGTTCTGGGGCCAACGTCCTGACTTTC
CASSQDAQGSGANVLTF
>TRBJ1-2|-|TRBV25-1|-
TGTGCCAGCAGTGGGCAGGGTTTCTATGGCTACACCTTC
CASSGQGFYGYTF
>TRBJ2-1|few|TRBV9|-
TGTGCCAGCAGCGTAGTGGGGGTGAATGAGCAGTTCTTC
CASSVVGVNEQFF
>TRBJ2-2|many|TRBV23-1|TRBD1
TGCGCCAGCAGTCAATCGGGGACAGGGACCACCGGGGAGCTGTTTTTT
CASSQSGTGTTGELFF
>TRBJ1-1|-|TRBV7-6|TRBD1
TGTGCCAGCAGCTTACTTAGACAGGGGGCGATGAACACTGAAGCTTTCTTT
CASSLLRQGAMNTEAFF
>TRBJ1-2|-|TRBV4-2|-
TGTGCCAGCAGCCAAGGCCAGGGGCCCTATGGCTACACCTTC
CASSQGQGPYGYTF
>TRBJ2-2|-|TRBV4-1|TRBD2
TGCGCCAGCAGCCAAGGGGGGGGGTTGAGGCCCGGGGAGCTGTTTTTT
CASSQGGGLRPGELFF
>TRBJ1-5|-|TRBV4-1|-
TGCGCCAGCAGCCAAGTTGAGGAGGGTCAGCCCCAGCATTTT
CASSQVEEGQPQHF
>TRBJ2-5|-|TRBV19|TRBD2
TGTGCCAGTAGTACTCTAGCGGAAGAGACCCAGTACTTC
CASSTLAEETQYF
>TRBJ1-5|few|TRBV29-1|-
TGCAGCGTTGGGGGAGGTTACGGTCAGCCCCAGCATTTT
CSVGGGYGQPQHF
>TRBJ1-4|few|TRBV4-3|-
TGCGCCAGCAGCCAAGATTCAAGGGCCCCTCGAGAAAAACTGTTTTTT
CASSQDSRAPREKLFF
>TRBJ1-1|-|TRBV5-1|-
TGCGCCAGCAGCTCACGGTTGGGCGGCAGAATGAACACTGAAGCTTTCTTT
CASSSRLGGRMNTEAFF
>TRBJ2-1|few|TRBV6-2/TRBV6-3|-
TGTGCCAGCAGTTACGGGCACAGGGGAGAACCTAGCGGGTACTACAATGAGCAGTTCTTC
CASSYGHRGEPSGYYNEQFF
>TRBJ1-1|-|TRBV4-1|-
TGCGCCAGCAGCCAAGAAACAGGGTCGAACACTGAAGCTTTCTTT
CASSQETGSNTEAFF
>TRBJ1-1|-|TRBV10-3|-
TGTGCCATCAGTGAAACCCGGGACACTGAAGCTTTCTTT
CAISETRDTEAFF
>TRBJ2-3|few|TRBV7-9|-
TGTGCCAGCAGCTTAGTGCAGCCCACAGATACGCAGTATTTT
CASSLVQPTDTQYF
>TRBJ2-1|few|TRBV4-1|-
TGCGCCAGCAGCCAAGGAAATTTTGTTCTGACGGGGCCCCCGATCTTC
CASSQGNFVLTGPPIF
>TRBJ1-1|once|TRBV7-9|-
TGTGCCAGCAGCTTTCAGGGCGAGAACACTGAAGCTTTCTTT
CASSFQGENTEAFF
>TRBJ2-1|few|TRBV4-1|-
TGCGCCAGCAGCCGACCTCCCCGGGACGCTGGCCGCGAGCAGTTCTTC
CASSRPPRDAGREQFF
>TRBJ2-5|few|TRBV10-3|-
TGTGCCATCAGTGAGCCAGGTTTGACAGCCCAAGAGACCCAGTACTTC
CAISEPGLTAQETQYF
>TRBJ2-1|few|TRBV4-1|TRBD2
TGCGCCAGCAGGGGGCGGGGGTCGAATGAGCAGTTCTTC
CASRGRGSNEQFF
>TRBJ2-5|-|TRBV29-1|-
TGCAGCGCTACCCTGACCCTTACGGCAGAGACCCAGTACTTC
CSATLTLTAETQYF
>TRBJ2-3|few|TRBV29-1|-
TGCAGCGTTGTTATAGGGCTTGGGGCGGATACGCAGTATTTT
CSVVIGLGADTQYF
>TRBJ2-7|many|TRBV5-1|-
TGCGCCAGCAGCTTCCTCGGACAGACCTACGAGCAGTACTTC
CASSFLGQTYEQYF
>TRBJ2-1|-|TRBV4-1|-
TGCGCCAGCAGCCAGGGAGTGGGAAATGAGCAGTTCTTC
CASSQGVGNEQFF
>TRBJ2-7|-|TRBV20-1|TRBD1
TGCAGTGCTAGTCAGGGGGCCTACGAGCAGTACTTC
CSASQGAYEQYF
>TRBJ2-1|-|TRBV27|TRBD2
TGTGCCAGCAGTGTAAGGGGAGGGAATGAGCAGTTCTTC
CASSVRGGNEQFF
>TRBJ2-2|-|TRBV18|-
TGTGCCAGCTCACCAGGGCCCCAGCCGATCAACACCGGGGAGCTGTTTTTT
CASSPGPQPINTGELFF
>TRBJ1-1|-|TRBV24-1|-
TGTGCCACCAGTGGTGGGCGGAATGAAGCTTTCTTT
CATSGGRNEAFF
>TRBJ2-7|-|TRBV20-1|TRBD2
TGCAGTGCTAGAGAGGGACTAGCCTACGAGCAGTACTTC
CSAREGLAYEQYF
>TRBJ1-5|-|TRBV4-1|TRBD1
TGCGCCAGCAGCCATGAGACAGGGGGCATTCAGCCCCAGCATTTT
CASSHETGGIQPQHF